Listed below are T cell receptor beta chains from one sample, sequenced in a study of metastatic and nonmetastatic thyroid tumors. Using MiXCR, TCRdb reanalyzed the PCR reads. The sample includes about 40,000 clones, roughly 10% of them seen just once. The sample consisted of blood. Receptors originate from a female donor with papillary thyroid cancer or a benign thyroid nodule (not recorded which). Some clones in this sample may be carry-over from other donors' samples. Both conserved end residues are part of each CDR3. A D gene is named only where the DNA matches it firmly. The listing skips clone size in some rows; elsewhere it reads once, few, many or a size class.

V gene,clone size,D gene,J gene,CDR3 protein,CDR3 DNA
TRBV20-1,many,TRBD2,TRBJ2-1,CSARDGALAGHYNEQFF,TGCAGTGCTAGAGACGGGGCACTAGCGGGGCACTACAATGAGCAGTTCTTC
TRBV10-3,many,TRBD1,TRBJ1-5,CAISEGYRDRRYQPQHF,TGTGCCATCAGTGAGGGGTACCGGGACAGGAGGTATCAGCCCCAGCATTTT
TRBV5-6,many,-,TRBJ2-7,CASRRKKDGSYEQYF,TGTGCCAGCAGGCGAAAGAAAGACGGATCCTACGAGCAGTACTTC
TRBV18,many,-,TRBJ1-1,CASSPRGGETEAFF,TGTGCCAGCTCACCACGGGGGGGGGAGACTGAAGCTTTCTTT
TRBV5-4,many,-,TRBJ2-3,CASSAPPLDTQYF,TGTGCCAGCAGCGCCCCCCCCCTAGATACGCAGTATTTT
TRBV2,many,-,TRBJ2-3,CASSEFAQDTQYF,TGTGCCAGCAGTGAATTTGCCCAAGATACGCAGTATTTT
TRBV5-4,many,-,TRBJ2-1,CASSFGGKSYNEQFF,TGTGCCAGCAGTTTTGGCGGGAAATCCTACAATGAGCAGTTCTTC
TRBV20-1,many,TRBD2,TRBJ2-1,CSARKRAGGRPEQFF,TGCAGTGCTAGAAAGCGAGCGGGAGGGCGGCCTGAGCAGTTCTTC
TRBV2,many,TRBD1,TRBJ2-7,CASSPGQGSPYEQYF,TGTGCCAGCAGTCCGGGACAGGGGAGCCCCTACGAGCAGTACTTC
TRBV5-6,many,-,TRBJ1-3,CASSLGLSGNTIYF,TGTGCCAGCAGCTTGGGGCTCTCTGGAAACACCATATATTTT
TRBV2,many,TRBD2,TRBJ2-2,CASSSLTSGVNTGELFF,TGTGCCAGCAGCTCCCTAACTAGCGGAGTAAACACCGGGGAGCTGTTTTTT
TRBV11-3,-,TRBD2,TRBJ2-7,CASSRTSGSYEQYF,TGTGCCAGCAGCCGGACTAGCGGCTCCTACGAGCAGTACTTC
TRBV18,-,TRBD2,TRBJ2-1,CSSGLAVAYNEQFF,TGTTCCAGCGGACTAGCGGTAGCCTACAATGAGCAGTTCTTC
TRBV7-8,-,TRBD1,TRBJ1-2,CASSLDIQGLSYGYTF,TGTGCCAGCAGCTTAGATATACAGGGGTTGAGCTATGGCTACACCTTC
TRBV28,-,TRBD1,TRBJ1-1,CASSPGTVENTEAFF,TGTGCCAGCAGTCCCGGGACAGTCGAGAACACTGAAGCTTTCTTT
TRBV6-1,many,-,TRBJ2-1,CASSEALRAYNEQFF,TGTGCCAGCAGTGAAGCGCTTCGGGCCTACAATGAGCAGTTCTTC
TRBV27,-,-,TRBJ1-1,CASSLDPGACTEAFF,TGTGCCAGCAGTTTAGACCCGGGGGCCTGCACTGAGGCTTTCTTT
TRBV9,-,TRBD1,TRBJ1-2,CASSADRGRYGYTF,TGTGCCAGCAGTGCCGACAGGGGCAGGTATGGTTACACCTTC
TRBV18,many,TRBD1,TRBJ1-3,CASSLSPGTGSGNTIYF,TGTGCCAGCTCACTGAGCCCCGGGACAGGGTCGGGAAACACCATATATTTT
TRBV10-3,many,TRBD2,TRBJ2-1,CAIRDQTSGRAYNEQFF,TGTGCCATCAGGGACCAAACTAGCGGGAGGGCCTACAATGAGCAGTTCTTC
TRBV7-2,many,TRBD1,TRBJ1-3,CASSDRDRAGNTIYF,TGTGCCAGCAGCGACCGGGACAGGGCTGGAAACACCATATATTTT
TRBV13,many,TRBD1,TRBJ1-2,CASSDGTGGNYGYTF,TGTGCCAGCAGCGACGGGACAGGGGGAAACTATGGCTACACCTTC
TRBV5-1,-,-,TRBJ2-1,CASSLGLSEYNEQFF,TGCGCCAGCAGCTTGGGGTTATCGGAGTACAATGAGCAGTTCTTC
TRBV2,many,TRBD1,TRBJ2-1,CASSADRGAYNEQFF,TGTGCCAGCAGTGCTGACAGGGGCGCTTACAATGAGCAGTTCTTC
TRBV12-3/TRBV12-4,many,TRBD2,TRBJ2-7,CASSHGRAYEQYF,TGTGCCAGCAGCCACGGGAGGGCCTACGAGCAGTACTTC
TRBV12-3/TRBV12-4,many,-,TRBJ1-1,CASSLRENTEAFF,TGTGCCAGCAGTTTAAGAGAGAACACTGAAGCTTTCTTT
TRBV5-1,many,-,TRBJ2-5,CASSLAAGVVGETQYF,TGCGCCAGCAGCTTGGCCGCAGGGGTCGTGGGGGAGACCCAGTACTTC
TRBV5-1,-,-,TRBJ1-6,CASSQMTGNSPLHF,TGCGCCAGCAGCCAAATGACGGGGAATTCACCCCTTCACTTT
TRBV6-6,many,-,TRBJ1-1,CASSYSPVTEAFF,TGTGCCAGCAGTTACTCGCCCGTGACAGAAGCTTTCTTT
TRBV27,many,-,TRBJ2-7,CASSLFGQGYEQYF,TGTGCCAGCAGTTTATTTGGTCAGGGGTACGAGCAGTACTTC
TRBV6-1,many,-,TRBJ1-5,CASSGDGWGSNQPQHF,TGTGCCAGCAGTGGTGACGGGTGGGGGAGCAATCAGCCCCAGCATTTT
TRBV10-2,many,TRBD2,TRBJ2-7,CAIQSAGGPGEQYF,TGCGCCATCCAGTCGGCGGGAGGGCCGGGGGAGCAGTACTTC
TRBV18,many,TRBD2,TRBJ2-3,CASSPLTSDDTQYF,TGTGCCAGCTCACCACTAACTAGCGACGATACGCAGTATTTT
TRBV7-6,many,-,TRBJ2-5,CASSLKGYLEEGETQYF,TGTGCCAGCAGCTTAAAGGGGTATCTGGAGGAGGGAGAGACCCAGTACTTC
TRBV6-1,many,TRBD2,TRBJ2-3,CASSVRTSGPRDTQYF,TGTGCCAGCAGTGTACGAACTAGCGGGCCGAGGGATACGCAGTATTTT
TRBV15,many,TRBD2,TRBJ2-5,CATEGGREFETQYF,TGTGCCACCGAGGGTGGGCGGGAGTTTGAGACCCAGTACTTC
TRBV6-1,few,-,TRBJ2-2,CASSGRTDIGDLFF,TGTGCCAGCAGTGGGCGGACAGATATCGGGGATCTGTTTTTT
TRBV12-3/TRBV12-4,many,TRBD1,TRBJ1-2,CASSLSRGLYGYTF,TGTGCCAGCAGTTTAAGCAGGGGGCTCTATGGCTACACCTTC
TRBV6-1,many,-,TRBJ1-5,CASSPQGPSNQPQHF,TGTGCCAGCAGTCCCCAGGGGCCGAGCAATCAGCCCCAGCATTTT
TRBV7-3,few,-,TRBJ2-1,CASSLSGNHNEQFF,TGTGCCAGCAGCTTATCAGGGAATCACAATGAGCAGTTCTTC
TRBV3-1,many,-,TRBJ2-2,CASSSQGTGELFF,TGTGCCAGCAGCAGCCAGGGCACCGGGGAGCTGTTTTTT
TRBV18,many,TRBD1,TRBJ1-5,CASSRLDRASNQPQHF,TGTGCCAGCTCACGCCTTGACAGGGCTAGCAATCAGCCCCAGCATTTT
TRBV29-1,many,-,TRBJ1-2,CSVGGDGFDYGYTF,TGCAGCGTTGGAGGGGACGGGTTCGACTATGGCTACACCTTC
TRBV24-1,many,TRBD2,TRBJ2-5,CATSDSGLAGGLQETQYF,TGTGCCACCAGTGATTCGGGGCTAGCGGGAGGGCTACAAGAGACCCAGTACTTC
TRBV3-1,many,-,TRBJ2-7,CASSQGGTYEQYF,TGTGCCAGCAGCCAAGGCGGAACCTACGAGCAGTACTTC
TRBV9,many,-,TRBJ2-1,CASSVGSGYNEQFF,TGTGCCAGCAGCGTCGGGAGTGGCTACAATGAGCAGTTCTTC
TRBV24-1,many,-,TRBJ2-7,CATSLGQTYEQYF,TGTGCCACCAGCTTAGGACAGACCTACGAGCAGTACTTC
TRBV12-5,many,-,TRBJ1-2,CASGLVRRNYGYTF,TGTGCTAGTGGTTTGGTTCGGCGTAACTATGGCTACACCTTC